This TCR beta chain was sequenced during a study of blood T cell repertoires in COVID-19. At the level of the study: Samples came from the United States, Italy and Spain, spanning acute and convalescent COVID-19. Sources were T cells, B-cell-depleted T cells, or PBMCs; the material itself was cDNA or gDNA.

Germline CDR1 reads SNHLY; CDR2 reads FYNNEI. CDR3 length: 15 amino acids. The V and J ends lost 3 bases and 1 base, in that order; junction bases with no gene match: 3. Measured with immunoSEQ multiplex PCR; TCRdb has only the in-frame clones, and not every one. The sample includes 300,000 or so clones, about 85% of them seen just once. The sequence was collected from a woman between 45 and 65 years old with active or convalescent COVID-19. This chain links TRBV2 with TRBJ1-5; 7 nucleotides match TRBD1. The sample consisted of peripheral blood. The CDR3 here is CASSDQTGSNQPQHF. In DNA form, the CDR3 reads TGTGCCAGCAGTGACCAGACAGGGAGCAATCAGCCCCAGCATTTT.